The present T cell receptor beta chain was sequenced within a study of cytomegalovirus exposure and HLA in healthy donors. Study-wide results and limits: Most TCR sequences were rare, but some public TCRs occurred in many donors. Three CMV-associated chains were confirmed in vitro to be specific for CMV antigens.

Clones were sequenced by immunoSEQ multiplex PCR, and TCRdb holds only the in-frame ones, with some missing. Of about 200,000 clones in the sample, 70% to 90% are singletons; the top ten hold about 3%. Concerning this clone: Its antigen is unidentified.

This CDR3 spans 16 amino acids. The germline gives CDR1 SGHVS, CDR2 FQNEAQ. J lost 4 bases, V lost 1 base, and 8 bases had no gene match. V is TRBV7-8 and J is TRBJ2-7, with 9 nucleotides matching TRBD1. The clonotype was recovered from a woman aged 18-29 years in good health and CMV-seronegative. The source material was PBMCs. CDR3 loop: CASSLGGTGKGYEQYF. The CDR3 nucleotides read TGTGCCAGCAGCTTAGGGGGGACAGGGAAAGGGTACGAGCAGTACTTC.